Listed here is a single TCR beta chain. This entry is derived from a study of control samples from healthy donors and cancer patients. Method: immunoSEQ multiplex PCR; TCRdb's copy keeps in-frame clones and lacks some. The sample shows approximately 160,000 clones, approximately 92% of them seen only once. Per germline, CDR1 SGHTA and CDR2 FQGNSA. The V gene lost 2 bases and the J gene lost 1 base, with 11 bases spanning the gap. The CDR3 has 15 amino acids. What was sequenced was blood. The chain is built from TRBV7-2 and TRBJ1-1; D is undetermined. This receptor was obtained from a woman between 55 and 75 years old in good health. The CDR3 DNA sequence: TGTGCCAGCAGCTTAAGTCCGACCTGGAACACTGAAGCTTTCTTT. Amino acids: CASSLSPTWNTEAFF.